Sequencing of this TCR beta chain was carried out in a study of blood T cell repertoires in COVID-19. Turning to the study itself: From the United States, Italy and Spain came samples of acute and convalescent COVID-19. In each case, the material was cDNA or gDNA derived from T cells, B-cell-depleted T cells, or PBMCs.

Assay used: immunoSEQ multiplex PCR; TCRdb lists only in-frame clones, some missing. The repertoire holds some 150,000 clones, with 88% as singletons. The sequenced material came from peripheral blood. The sequence was collected from a human donor in a cohort sampled during active COVID-19.

The CDR3 protein is CASSIDDGGTTEAFF. Here the CDR3 DNA reads TGTGCCAGTAGTATAGATGACGGGGGAACAACTGAAGCTTTCTTT. J is TRBJ1-1 and V is TRBV19; D possibly corresponds to TRBD1 (5 bases). Germline-derived CDR1 and CDR2 are LNHDA and SQIVND (reference sequence). The CDR3 has 15 residues. The V end lost 0 bases, the J end lost 5 bases, and 13 bases lay between the germline ends.